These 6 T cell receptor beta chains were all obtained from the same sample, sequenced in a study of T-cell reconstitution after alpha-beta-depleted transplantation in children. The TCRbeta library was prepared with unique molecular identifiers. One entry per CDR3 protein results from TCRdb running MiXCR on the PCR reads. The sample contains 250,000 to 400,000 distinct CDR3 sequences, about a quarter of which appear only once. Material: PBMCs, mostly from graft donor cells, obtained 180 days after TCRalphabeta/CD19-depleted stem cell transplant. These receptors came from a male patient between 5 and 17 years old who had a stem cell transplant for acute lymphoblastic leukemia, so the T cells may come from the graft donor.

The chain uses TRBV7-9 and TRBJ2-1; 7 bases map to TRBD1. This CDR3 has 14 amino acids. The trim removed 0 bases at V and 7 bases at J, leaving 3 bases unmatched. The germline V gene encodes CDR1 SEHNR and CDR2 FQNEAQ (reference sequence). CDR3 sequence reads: CASSLATGMNEQFF. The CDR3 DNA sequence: TGTGCCAGCAGCTTAGCGACAGGGATGAATGAGCAGTTCTTC.

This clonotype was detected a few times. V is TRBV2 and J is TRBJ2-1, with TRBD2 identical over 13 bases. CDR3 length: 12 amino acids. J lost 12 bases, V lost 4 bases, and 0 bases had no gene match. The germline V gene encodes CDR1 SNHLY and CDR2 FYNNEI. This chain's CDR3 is CASSGTSGRQFF. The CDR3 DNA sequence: TGTGCCAGCAGTGGGACTAGCGGGAGGCAGTTCTTC.

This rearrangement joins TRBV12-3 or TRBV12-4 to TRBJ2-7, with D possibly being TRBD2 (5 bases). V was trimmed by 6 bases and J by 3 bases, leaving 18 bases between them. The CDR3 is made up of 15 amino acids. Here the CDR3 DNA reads TGTGCCAGCAGCCTATTCACTGTAGGGAGCTACGAGCAGTACTTC. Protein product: CASSLFTVGSYEQYF.

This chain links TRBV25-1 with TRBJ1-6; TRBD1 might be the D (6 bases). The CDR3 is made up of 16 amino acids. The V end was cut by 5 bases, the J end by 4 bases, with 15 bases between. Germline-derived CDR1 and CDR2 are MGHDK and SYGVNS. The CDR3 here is CASSPLRGGYNSPLHF. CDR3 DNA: TGTGCCAGCAGTCCCCTAAGGGGGGGGTATAATTCACCCCTCCACTTT. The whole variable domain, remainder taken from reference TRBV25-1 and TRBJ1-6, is EADIYQTPRYLVIGTGKKITLECSQTMGHDKMYWYQQDPGMELHLIHYSYGVNSTEKGDLSSESTVSRIRTEHFPLTLESARPSHTSQYLCASSPLRGGYNSPLHFGNGTRLTVT.

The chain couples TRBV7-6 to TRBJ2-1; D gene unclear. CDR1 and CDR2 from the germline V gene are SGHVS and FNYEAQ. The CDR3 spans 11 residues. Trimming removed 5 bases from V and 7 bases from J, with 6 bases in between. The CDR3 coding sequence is TGTGCCAGCAGCCGGGTTAATGAGCAGTTCTTC. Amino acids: CASSRVNEQFF.

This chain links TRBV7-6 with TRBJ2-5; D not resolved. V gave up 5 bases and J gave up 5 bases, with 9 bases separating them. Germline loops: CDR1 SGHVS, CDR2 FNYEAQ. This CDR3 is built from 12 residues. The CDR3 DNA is TGTGCCAGCAGCCTTAGTTTGGAGACCCAGTACTTC. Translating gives CASSLSLETQYF.